A selection of T cell receptor beta chains follows, all from one sample in a study of T cell responses to AZD1222 COVID-19 vaccine. Libraries were prepared by immunoSEQ multiplex PCR; TCRdb keeps only in-frame clonotypes and omits some of them. In the table there are about 96,000 clones, approximately 87% of which are singletons. Sequencing used peripheral blood, obtained on day 0 of AZD1222 vaccination. Receptors were obtained from an adult in good health. Each CDR3 is given without its conserved first and last residue. The order of the fields is J gene, V gene, D gene, CDR3 protein. The D gene is left open where the match is weak.

TRBJ2-7 TRBV5-1 - ASSLEYEQY
TRBJ1-2 TRBV30 TRBD1 ACPPGGGYGYT
TRBJ2-1 TRBV30 - AWSLSSSYNEQF
TRBJ2-5 TRBV18 - ASSPRGETQY
TRBJ2-7 TRBV7-9 TRBD2 ASSPTDGGYEQY
TRBJ2-7 TRBV19 - ASRTGTYEQY
TRBJ1-5 TRBV19 - AISRQINQPQH
TRBJ2-7 TRBV3-1/TRBV3-2 TRBD2 ASRRTSGGPYEQY
TRBJ1-1 TRBV5-1 - ASSTEGVTEAF
TRBJ1-6 TRBV5-1 TRBD1 ASSGGQGNNSPLH
TRBJ2-6 TRBV6-1 - ASSDPLFPGANVLT
TRBJ2-1 TRBV7-2 - ASSLQGRHNEQF
TRBJ2-3 TRBV5-6 - ASSLYGGVTDTQY
TRBJ2-1 TRBV11-3 - ASSLRQGRDGEQF
TRBJ1-3 TRBV7-2 - ASSLASGGDGNTIY
TRBJ2-7 TRBV19 - ASSRDSFYEQY
TRBJ2-7 TRBV4-3 TRBD2 ASSLRLAGGYEQY
TRBJ1-5 TRBV2 - ASSELDSNQPQH
TRBJ2-7 TRBV3-1/TRBV3-2 - ASSQEHGEQY
TRBJ2-7 TRBV27 TRBD1 ASRIVQTGSYEQY
TRBJ1-1 TRBV19 - ASSITGMNTEAF
TRBJ2-6 TRBV9 - ASSVVGSGANVLT
TRBJ1-1 TRBV24-1 - ATSGVKGTEAF
TRBJ1-5 TRBV11-2 TRBD1 ASSRNRGNQPQH
TRBJ2-2 TRBV10-3 - AIRGRANTGELF
TRBJ1-5 TRBV3-1/TRBV3-2 - ASSQRRRGKQPQH
TRBJ2-7 TRBV25-1 - ASSGDRDSYEQY
TRBJ2-1 TRBV5-8 - ASSLDRSSYNEQF
TRBJ1-6 TRBV9 - ASSVATGLDSPLH
TRBJ2-7 TRBV10-3 TRBD2 AISELAGGMEQY
TRBJ2-6 TRBV2 TRBD2 ASFSGRVSGANVLT
TRBJ1-1 TRBV4-2 TRBD1 ASSQAGTANTEAF
TRBJ1-6 TRBV27 - ASSPPGGALH
TRBJ1-2 TRBV15 TRBD1 ATSSAGTGVGKSGYT
TRBJ2-7 TRBV28 TRBD2 ASSLWGGLAGGSDEQY
TRBJ1-4 TRBV3-1/TRBV3-2 - ASSQVEKLF
TRBJ2-5 TRBV7-9 TRBD2 ASSSSGTSGELQETQY
TRBJ1-1 TRBV5-1 TRBD1 ASSLGTGVTEAF
TRBJ2-7 TRBV7-2 - ASSHNKQLIEQY
TRBJ2-7 TRBV28 - ASSSPHYEQY
TRBJ2-2 TRBV11-3 - ASSPGGPPNTGELF
TRBJ1-2 TRBV6-5 - ASSSSGRYGYT
TRBJ2-7 TRBV4-3 - ASSQKVLGEQY
TRBJ1-5 TRBV7-2 - ASSLEFGGGHQPQH
TRBJ2-1 TRBV30 TRBD2 AWSTSGINEQF
TRBJ2-7 TRBV28 TRBD1 ASSLSGTGSHEQY
TRBJ2-3 TRBV6-5 - ASSGVLRTDTQY
TRBJ1-5 TRBV6-5 - ASSYAGNNQPQH
TRBJ2-7 TRBV24-1 TRBD1 ATSETHRGW